The 16 T cell receptor beta chains listed next were all sequenced from one sample in a study of long-term antiretroviral therapy in people with HIV. immunoSEQ v3.0 was run at survey level. The data were produced by immunoSEQ multiplex PCR, yet TCRdb's version contains in-frame clones alone and is incomplete. The table lists about 20,000 clones, just over 85% of them singletons. The sequenced sample was unsorted PBMCs, obtained 1.8 years before starting antiretroviral therapy. The receptors shown here come from a woman younger than 45 with HIV.

The V gene is TRBV27, the J gene TRBJ2-1; 7 nucleotides line up with TRBD2. Per the germline V gene, CDR1 is MNHEY and CDR2 is SMNVEV (reference sequence). The CDR3 has 15 amino acids. V was pared by 0 bases and J by 6 bases, with 5 bases of the junction left unmatched. Here the CDR3 reads CASSLSWGGTNEQFF. The DNA for the CDR3 is TGTGCCAGCAGTTTATCGTGGGGGGGTACCAATGAGCAGTTCTTC.

The chain recombines TRBV29-1 with TRBJ1-5; possible D gene TRBD1, 6 bases. The V gene lost 4 bases and the J gene lost 3 bases, with 13 bases spanning the gap. CDR3 length equals 14 residues. Per the germline V gene, CDR1 is SQVTM and CDR2 is ANQGSEA. CDR3 nucleotide sequence: TGCAGCGTTGCTACAGGGTTATTCAATCAGCCCCAGCATTTT. Residues: CSVATGLFNQPQHF.

The chain carries TRBV6-1 and TRBJ1-2; possible D gene TRBD1, 6 bases. Germline CDR1 is MNHNS and CDR2 is SASEGT. This CDR3 region has 15 residues. V dropped 5 bases and J dropped 3 bases, with 16 bases sitting between them. The CDR3 here is CASSLLTGGDYGYTF. The DNA of the CDR3 is TGTGCCAGCAGTTTACTGACAGGTGGGGACTATGGCTACACCTTC.

The CDR3 bases are TGTGCCATCAGGGGAACAGGACAGGGCGGGACCGGGGAGCTGTTTTTT. Translating it yields CAIRGTGQGGTGELFF. V is TRBV10-3 and J is TRBJ2-2; 8 bases map to TRBD1. Germline CDR1 reads ENHRY; CDR2 reads SYGVKD. Trimming at V came to 6 bases and at J to 5 bases, leaving 11 bases not matched to a gene. This CDR3 comprises 16 residues.

The V call is TRBV5-4, the J call TRBJ2-1; D possibly corresponds to TRBD1 (6 bases). CDR1 SGHNT and CDR2 YYREEE come from the germline V gene (reference sequence). The CDR3 totals 14 residues. Deletions cut 4 bases from V and 7 bases from J, with 15 bases between. The DNA of the CDR3 is TGTGCCAGCAGCCTACAGGGTTATCATAATGAGCAGTTCTTC. It translates to CASSLQGYHNEQFF.

The chain combines TRBV5-8 with TRBJ2-2; D gene unclear. The CDR3 is made up of 16 amino acids. Germline lookup yields CDR1 SGHTS and CDR2 YDEGEE. V was pared by 1 base and J by 1 base, with 11 bases between. The CDR3 region is CASSLPVKVNTGELFF. CDR3 in DNA: TGTGCCAGCAGCTTGCCCGTTAAGGTGAACACCGGGGAGCTGTTTTTT.

The sample holds a few counts of this clone. The rearrangement uses TRBV27 and TRBJ1-4; D unclear. CDR1 is MNHEY, CDR2 SMNVEV, per germline (reference sequence). V shed 3 bases and J shed 4 bases, with 18 bases lying between them. This CDR3 region has 17 residues. The chain's CDR3 is CASSFSLKASINEKLFF. The CDR3 region has the DNA TGTGCCAGCAGTTTTAGTCTCAAGGCTAGCATTAATGAAAAACTGTTTTTT.

The chain has TRBV5-6 and TRBJ1-1; D not resolved. The CDR3 consists of 14 residues. Germline values: CDR1 SGHDT, CDR2 YYEEEE. Trimming took 3 bases from V and 1 from J, leaving 10 bases between them. CDR3 sequence reads: CASSSLAANTEAFF. As DNA, the CDR3 is TGTGCCAGCAGCTCATTGGCAGCGAACACTGAAGCTTTCTTT.

The V call is TRBV4-1, the J call TRBJ2-1, with TRBD2 matching 10 bases. The germline gives CDR1 MGHRA, CDR2 YSYEKL. V lost 4 bases, J lost 3 bases, and 9 bases stayed unmatched. This CDR3 is built from 17 residues. As DNA, the CDR3 is TGCGCCAGCAGCCTGCGAAGCGGGGGGGCGATCTACAATGAGCAGTTCTTC. Amino acids: CASSLRSGGAIYNEQFF.

The chain carries TRBV5-6 and TRBJ1-4; TRBD1 might be the D (5 bases). The CDR3 consists of 16 residues. Deletions cut 4 bases from V and 2 bases from J, with 15 bases between. Germline CDR1 is SGHDT and CDR2 is YYEEEE. The CDR3 protein is CASSPTPGRTNEKLFF. As DNA, the CDR3 is TGTGCCAGCAGCCCAACACCGGGACGGACTAATGAAAAACTGTTTTTT. The full variable domain, completed using reference TRBV5-6 and TRBJ1-4, is DAGVTQSPTHLIKTRGQQVTLRCSPKSGHDTVSWYQQALGQGPQFIFQYYEEEERQRGNFPDRFSGHQFPNYSSELNVNALLLGDSALYLCASSPTPGRTNEKLFFGSGTQLSVL.

The chain links TRBV7-8 to TRBJ1-5; D uncertain. V shed 0 bases and J shed 0 bases, with 6 bases lying between them. The CDR3 has 15 residues. From germline, CDR1 is SGHVS and CDR2 FQNEAQ. CDR3 in DNA: TGTGCCAGCAGCTTAGCAATTAATAGCAATCAGCCCCAGCATTTT. Protein: CASSLAINSNQPQHF. Full variable domain (missing parts from reference TRBV7-8 and TRBJ1-5): GAGVSQSPRYKVAKRGQDVALRCDPISGHVSLFWYQQALGQGPEFLTYFQNEAQLDKSGLPSDRFFAERPEGSVSTLKIQRTQQEDSAVYLCASSLAINSNQPQHFGDGTRLSIL.

The gene calls are TRBV5-4 and TRBJ2-7; TRBD2 matches at 9 bases. V was pared by 2 bases and J by 1 base, with 13 bases of the junction left unmatched. CDR1 SGHNT and CDR2 YYREEE come from the germline V gene (reference sequence). The CDR3 totals 18 residues. The CDR3 DNA follows: TGTGCCAGCAGCTTTGGATGCCGGGGACTAGCACTTTCCTACGAGCAGTACGTC. It is translated as CASSFGCRGLALSYEQYV.

This clone was detected a few times. The rearrangement joins TRBV6-6 to TRBJ1-2, with D unresolved. The CDR3 is 15 amino acids. CDR1 and CDR2 (germline): MNHNY, SVGAGI (reference sequence). V lost 4 bases and J lost 6, with 18 bases in between. The CDR3, as DNA: TGTGCCAGCAGTTCCTCCCCTCTGGCGGGTAATGGCTACACCTTC. This translates into CASSSSPLAGNGYTF.

This chain links TRBV6-1 with TRBJ2-7; D unclear. CDR1 is MNHNS, CDR2 SASEGT, per germline. CDR3 length: 11 residues. V gave up 1 base and J gave up 9 bases, with 7 bases separating them. The CDR3 loop is CASSEGVGQYV. Here the CDR3 DNA reads TGTGCCAGCAGTGAAGGAGTTGGGCAGTACGTC.

This chain links TRBV6-1 with TRBJ2-4; 7 bases agree with TRBD2. The CDR3 runs 16 residues. CDR1 is MNHNS, CDR2 SASEGT, per germline. V was clipped by 0 bases and J by 8 bases; unmatched bases: 10. The CDR3 bases are TGTGCCAGCAGTGAAGCTCATCTCAACGCGGGGGACATTCAGTACTTC. It codes for CASSEAHLNAGDIQYF.

This clone showed up just a few times. The chain employs TRBV6-1 and TRBJ1-1; D remains unclear. Germline V CDR1 and CDR2: MNHNS, SASEGT. Trimming removed 4 bases from V and 6 bases from J, with 15 bases in between. The CDR3 length is 14 residues. The CDR3 loop is CASSGNTESAEAFF. The DNA of the CDR3 is TGTGCCAGCAGTGGAAACACAGAGTCGGCTGAAGCTTTCTTT.